This T cell receptor beta chain derives from a study of blood T cell repertoires in COVID-19. Looking at the study overall: The study drew acute and convalescent COVID-19 samples from the United States, Italy and Spain. In each case, the material was cDNA or gDNA derived from T cells, B-cell-depleted T cells, or PBMCs.

The CDR3 runs to 16 residues. Trimming shortened V by 5 bases and J by 0 bases, and 11 bases separated the two germline ends. Germline values: CDR1 SGHTA, CDR2 FQGNSA. Clones were read by immunoSEQ multiplex PCR, and TCRdb kept only the in-frame ones, dropping some. The sample yields roughly 53,000 clones, approximately 80% seen once. Sample: peripheral blood. The source of this sequence is a human donor in a cohort sampled during active COVID-19. This chain uses TRBV7-2 with TRBJ1-6; D unresolved. The CDR3, as DNA: TGTGCCAGCAGCCGGAAACAGAGCTCCTATAATTCACCCCTCCACTTT. Translating gives CASSRKQSSYNSPLHF.